A single sample is the source of the 10 T cell receptor beta chains below, sequenced in a study of radiotherapy plus CTLA-4 blockade in lung cancer. Some clones are missing from TCRdb's copy, which holds only in-frame ones; the method was immunoSEQ multiplex PCR. The sample has around 40,000 clones, more than 60% seen once. Sequences were derived from peripheral blood, sampled from a patient treated with radiotherapy plus ipilimumab. Source of these receptors: a human donor with non-small cell lung cancer who had stable disease on radiotherapy plus ipilimumab.

The chain has TRBV30 and TRBJ1-5; 7 positions agree with TRBD1. With 5 bases clipped from V and 7 bases from J, the junction kept 5 bases outside the gene matches. This CDR3 comprises 12 residues. Per the germline V gene, CDR1 is GTSNPN and CDR2 is SVGIG (reference sequence). The CDR3 DNA sequence: TGTGCCTGGGACAGGGTCGGGCAGCCCCAGCATTTT. Translating it yields CAWDRVGQPQHF.

The chain combines TRBV6-5 with TRBJ2-1; a possible D gene is TRBD1 (5 bases). This CDR3 is 12 amino acids long. Germline V gene lookup returns CDR1 MNHEY and CDR2 SVGAGI. V lost 2 bases, J lost 6 bases, and 5 bases lay in between. The CDR3, as DNA: TGTGCCAGCAGTTACGGGGCCAATGAGCAGTTCTTC. It yields the protein CASSYGANEQFF.

This clone appeared once. The chain recombines TRBV19 with TRBJ1-4, with D tentatively TRBD1 (6 bases). The CDR3 is 14 amino acids. CDR1 is LNHDA and CDR2 is SQIVND in the germline V gene (reference sequence). V lost 5 bases, J lost 4 bases, and 11 bases lay in between. The CDR3 DNA reads as TGTGCCAGTAGTGGGACCAGGGGTAATGAAAAACTGTTTTTT. This translates into CASSGTRGNEKLFF. Drawing the rest from reference TRBV19 and TRBJ1-4, the complete variable domain is DGGITQSPKYLFRKEGQNVTLSCEQNLNHDAMYWYRQDPGQGLRLIYYSQIVNDFQKGDIAEGYSVSREKKESFPLTVTSAQKNPTAFYLCASSGTRGNEKLFFGSGTQLSVL.

This chain joins TRBV5-1 and TRBJ2-5; 8 positions match TRBD1. V was clipped by 1 base and J by 5 bases; unmatched bases: 10. Per germline, CDR1 SGHRS and CDR2 YFSETQ. There are 16 residues in the CDR3. CDR3 amino acids: CASSLYPRGLAETQYF. In nucleotides, the CDR3 is TGCGCCAGCAGCTTGTACCCCAGGGGGCTCGCGGAGACCCAGTACTTC.

The chain has TRBV13 and TRBJ1-6, with D possibly TRBD1 on 6 matching bases. Trimming cost V 1 base and J 9 bases, with 10 bases left between them. Germline-derived CDR1 and CDR2 are PRHDT and FYEKMQ (reference sequence). This CDR3 is 14 amino acids long. DNA for the CDR3: TGTGCCAGCAGCTTAGCAGGGGCCGGTTCACCCCTCCACTTT. Encoded protein: CASSLAGAGSPLHF.

V usage is TRBV20-1 and J usage is TRBJ1-2, with 10 bases matching TRBD1. This CDR3 is 11 amino acids long. The germline CDR1 and CDR2 sequences are DFQATT and SNEGSKA (reference sequence). The V gene end was trimmed by 6 bases and the J gene end by 9 bases; junction bases not matched to a gene: 4. This CDR3 is CSAQGQGSYTF. The CDR3 DNA reads as TGCAGTGCGCAGGGACAGGGGAGCTACACCTTC.

This clone was observed a handful of times. The gene calls are TRBV5-5 and TRBJ2-7, with 12 bases identical to TRBD2. The trim removed 4 bases at V and 2 bases at J, leaving 4 bases unmatched. CDR3 size: 15 residues. Per the germline V gene, CDR1 is SGHKS and CDR2 is YYEKEE (reference sequence). The CDR3 here is CASSIGLAGTYEQYF. The CDR3 DNA follows: TGTGCCAGCAGCATAGGACTAGCGGGGACCTACGAGCAGTACTTC. The entire variable domain, with the rest obtained from reference TRBV5-5 and TRBJ2-7, is as follows: DAGVTQSPTHLIKTRGQQVTLRCSPISGHKSVSWYQQVLGQGPQFIFQYYEKEERGRGNFPDRFSARQFPNYSSELNVNALLLGDSALYLCASSIGLAGTYEQYFGPGTRLTVT.

This clone has a single count. V and J are TRBV6-1 and TRBJ2-1, with TRBD2 matching over 11 bases. Germline V gene lookup returns CDR1 MNHNS and CDR2 SASEGT. V lost 2 bases and J lost 13; bases outside the gene matches: 10. The CDR3 contains 15 residues. The CDR3 is CASSERLAGGAPQFF. The CDR3 nucleotides read TGTGCCAGCAGTGAAAGGCTAGCGGGGGGAGCGCCACAGTTCTTC.

The chain carries TRBV11-3 and TRBJ2-5; 7 nucleotides align to TRBD2. The DNA matches TRBJ2-7 better at its end, which makes the J call doubtful. Germline-derived CDR1 and CDR2 are SGHNT and YENEEA. The CDR3 length is 14 residues. Written as DNA, the CDR3 is TGTGCCAGCAGTTCCACAGCGGGGAACTACGAGCAGTACTTC. Protein: CASSSTAGNYEQYF.

This rearrangement joins TRBV5-5 to TRBJ2-7; 9 nucleotides line up with TRBD1. CDR3 length: 15 residues. Germline-derived CDR1 and CDR2 are SGHKS and YYEKEE (reference sequence). V shed 3 bases and J 1 base; nucleotides not matched to a gene: 5. The CDR3 region is CASSSTGGESYEQYF. The DNA of the CDR3 is TGTGCCAGCAGCTCCACAGGGGGCGAGTCCTACGAGCAGTACTTC.